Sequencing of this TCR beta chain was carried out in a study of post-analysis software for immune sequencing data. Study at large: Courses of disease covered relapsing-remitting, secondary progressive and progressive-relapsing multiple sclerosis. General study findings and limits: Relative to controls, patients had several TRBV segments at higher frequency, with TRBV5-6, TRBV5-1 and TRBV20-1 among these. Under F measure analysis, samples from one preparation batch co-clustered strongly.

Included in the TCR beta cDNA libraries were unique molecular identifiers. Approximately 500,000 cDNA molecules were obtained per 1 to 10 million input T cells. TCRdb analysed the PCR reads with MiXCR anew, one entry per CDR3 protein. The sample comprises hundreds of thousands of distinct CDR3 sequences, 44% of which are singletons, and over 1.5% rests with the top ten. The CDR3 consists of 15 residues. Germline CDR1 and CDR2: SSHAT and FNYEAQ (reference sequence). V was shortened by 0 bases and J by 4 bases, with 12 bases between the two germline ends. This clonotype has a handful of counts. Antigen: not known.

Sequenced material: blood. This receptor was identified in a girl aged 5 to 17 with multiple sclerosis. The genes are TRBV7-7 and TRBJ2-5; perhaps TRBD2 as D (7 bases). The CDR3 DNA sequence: TGTGCCAGCAGCTTAGCGGGGGGGCCGGTAGAGACCCAGTACTTC. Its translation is CASSLAGGPVETQYF.